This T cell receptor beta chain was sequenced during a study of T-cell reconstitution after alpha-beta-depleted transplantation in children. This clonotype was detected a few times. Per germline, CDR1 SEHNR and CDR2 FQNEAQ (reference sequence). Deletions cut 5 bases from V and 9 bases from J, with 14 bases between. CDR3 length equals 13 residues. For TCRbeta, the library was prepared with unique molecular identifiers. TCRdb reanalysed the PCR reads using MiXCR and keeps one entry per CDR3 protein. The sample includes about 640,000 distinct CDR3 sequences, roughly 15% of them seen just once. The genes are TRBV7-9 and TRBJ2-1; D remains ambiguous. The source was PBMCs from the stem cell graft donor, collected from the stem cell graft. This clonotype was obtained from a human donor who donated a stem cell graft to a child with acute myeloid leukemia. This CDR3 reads CASSPSGSGEQFF. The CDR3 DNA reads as TGTGCCAGCAGCCCTTCGGGCTCGGGTGAGCAGTTCTTC.